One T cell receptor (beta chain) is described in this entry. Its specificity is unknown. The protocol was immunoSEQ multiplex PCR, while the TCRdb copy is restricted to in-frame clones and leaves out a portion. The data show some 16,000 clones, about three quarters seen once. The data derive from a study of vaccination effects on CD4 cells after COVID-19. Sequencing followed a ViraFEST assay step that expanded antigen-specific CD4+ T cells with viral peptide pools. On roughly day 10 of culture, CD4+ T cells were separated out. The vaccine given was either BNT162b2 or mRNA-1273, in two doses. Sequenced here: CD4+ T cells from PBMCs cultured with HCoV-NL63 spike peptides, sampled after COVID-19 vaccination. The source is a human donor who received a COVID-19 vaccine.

DNA for the CDR3: TGTGCCTGGGGCCCAAGGCGGGAGAACGCAGATACGCAGTATTTT. Protein: CAWGPRRENADTQYF. This chain connects TRBV30 to TRBJ2-3, with TRBD2 matching over 7 bases. V dropped 5 bases and J dropped 4; count of bases not matched to a gene: 12. Germline lookup yields CDR1 GTSNPN and CDR2 SVGIG (reference sequence). The CDR3 extends over 15 amino acids.